This T cell receptor (beta chain) was sequenced in a study of blood T cells in healthy people across ages. This CDR3 is built from 12 residues. Germline V gene sequence: CDR1 MNHNY, CDR2 SVGAGI (reference sequence). Trimming removed 8 bases from V and 6 bases from J, with 11 bases in between. This clonotype is categorized as medium-sized (0.01 to 0.1%). Next came a second PCR, run for about 6 to 11 cycles, which used a sample-barcoded 5' primer along with a J-beta primer mix. TCRdb reprocessed the 5' RACE reads via MiXCR and lists one record per CDR3 protein. The sample includes about 570,000 distinct CDR3 sequences, 25% to 35% of them seen just once. The data also belong to a second study, concerning T cells of mothers and their children.

This chain connects TRBV6-6 to TRBJ2-1; D unclear. Sequenced input: blood. This clonotype originated in a boy aged 2 to 10 in good health. The CDR3 region is CASGGLLNEQFF. The CDR3 nucleotides are TGTGCCAGCGGTGGGCTACTCAATGAGCAGTTCTTC.